This T cell receptor (beta chain) originates from a study of glioma-infiltrating T cells after dendritic cell vaccination. The overall study: Dendritic cells derived from monocytes and pulsed with autologous tumor lysate formed the vaccine. General observations from the study: Survival was not directly related to TCR clonality in these patients. Higher pretreatment TIL content predicted longer progression-free time and survival.

This CDR3 contains 14 residues. Germline V gene sequence: CDR1 SGHRS, CDR2 YFSETQ. V was clipped by 6 bases and J by 2 bases, with 13 bases between them. As regards this clone: Its target is unknown.

None of the glioblastoma patients had an isocitrate dehydrogenase mutation. Sequenced by immunoSEQ multiplex PCR; TCRdb stores in-frame clones only, minus some. The data hold roughly 100,000 clones, with more than 80% observed a single time. The material was blood, obtained before dendritic cell vaccination. This TCR was recovered from a human donor with glioblastoma. The chain links TRBV5-1 to TRBJ2-3, with TRBD1 as a possible D gene (6 bases). CDR3 in DNA: TGCGCCAGCAAATACAGGGCTACCACAGATACGCAGTATTTT. This gives the protein CASKYRATTDTQYF.